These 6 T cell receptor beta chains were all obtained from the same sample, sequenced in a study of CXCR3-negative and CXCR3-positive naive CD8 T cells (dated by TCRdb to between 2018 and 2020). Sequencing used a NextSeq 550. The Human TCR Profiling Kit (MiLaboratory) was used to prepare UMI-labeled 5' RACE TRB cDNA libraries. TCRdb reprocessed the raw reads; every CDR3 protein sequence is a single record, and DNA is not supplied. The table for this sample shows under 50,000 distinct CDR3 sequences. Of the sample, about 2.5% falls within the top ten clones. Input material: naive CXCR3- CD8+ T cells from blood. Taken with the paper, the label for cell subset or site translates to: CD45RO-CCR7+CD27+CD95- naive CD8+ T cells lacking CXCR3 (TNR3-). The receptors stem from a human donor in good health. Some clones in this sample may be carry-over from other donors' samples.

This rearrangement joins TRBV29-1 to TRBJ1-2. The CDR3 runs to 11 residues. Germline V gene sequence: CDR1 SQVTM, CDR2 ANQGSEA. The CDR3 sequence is CSVQAGYGYTF. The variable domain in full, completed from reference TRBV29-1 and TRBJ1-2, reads SAVISQKPSRDICQRGTSLTIQCQVDSQVTMMFWYRQQPGQSLTLIATANQGSEATYESGFVIDKFPISRPNLTFSTLTVSNMSPEDSSIYLCSVQAGYGYTFGSGTRLTVV.

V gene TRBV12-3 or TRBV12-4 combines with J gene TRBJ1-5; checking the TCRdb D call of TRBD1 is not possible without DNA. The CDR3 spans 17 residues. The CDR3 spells CASSFSFRTGSNQPQHF.

CDR3 region: CASRAGQFTRELFF. The chain combines TRBV28 with TRBJ2-2; TCRdb gives TRBD1 as the D gene, but with no DNA this cannot be confirmed. Germline assignment: CDR1 MDHEN and CDR2 SYDVKM. The CDR3 covers 14 residues.

The CDR3 loop is CASSWVRTSTTGETQYF. The chain employs TRBV6-2 or TRBV6-3 and TRBJ2-5; TCRdb lists TRBD2, though no DNA is available to test this call. CDR3 length: 17 amino acids. In germline, CDR1 is MNHEY, CDR2 SVGEGT.

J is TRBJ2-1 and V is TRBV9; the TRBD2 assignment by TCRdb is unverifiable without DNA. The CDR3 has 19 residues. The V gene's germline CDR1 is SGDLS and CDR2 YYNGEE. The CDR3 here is CASSVGGLAGVRSYNEQFF.

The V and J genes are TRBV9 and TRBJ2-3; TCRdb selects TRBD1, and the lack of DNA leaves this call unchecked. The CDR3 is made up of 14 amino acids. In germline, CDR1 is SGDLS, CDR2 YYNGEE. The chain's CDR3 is CASSVVGLTDTQYF. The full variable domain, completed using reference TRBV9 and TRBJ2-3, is DSGVTQTPKHLITATGQRVTLRCSPRSGDLSVYWYQQSLDQGLQFLIQYYNGEERAKGNILERFSAQQFPDLHSELNLSSLELGDSALYFCASSVVGLTDTQYFGPGTRLTVL.